These T cell receptor beta chains were read from a single sample in a study of shared clonotypes between healthy human individuals. Only in-frame clones appear in the TCRdb table, and some are missing; sequencing was by immunoSEQ multiplex PCR. The repertoire includes more than 400,000 clones, 95% to 96% of them detected once, and around 0.066% sits in the top ten. Sequencing was performed on naive CD4+ T cells sorted from blood. The receptors were gathered from a woman in her thirties in good health. CDR3s include the opening cysteine and the closing phenylalanine or tryptophan. D genes are given only for firm matches. Part of the rows lack a size; the others show once, few, many or a class for expanded clones.

clone_size	v_call	d_call	j_call	cdr3_aa	cdr3_nt
-	TRBV11-2	-	TRBJ2-5	CASSLDRAETQYF	TGTGCCAGCAGCTTAGACAGGGCAGAGACCCAGTACTTC
once	TRBV2	-	TRBJ1-5	CASSRQATNQPQHF	TGTGCCAGCAGCAGACAGGCCACGAATCAGCCCCAGCATTTT
-	TRBV4-1	-	TRBJ1-4	CASSQTGYNEKLFF	TGCGCCAGCAGCCAAACAGGATATAATGAAAAACTGTTTTTT
-	TRBV11-3	TRBD2	TRBJ2-7	CASSSTSGNYEQYF	TGTGCCAGCAGCTCGACTAGCGGGAACTACGAGCAGTACTTC
-	TRBV7-6	TRBD1	TRBJ1-1	CASSLIGTGVYTEAFF	TGTGCCAGCAGCTTGATTGGGACAGGGGTTTACACTGAAGCTTTCTTT
-	TRBV7-2	-	TRBJ2-1	CASTHVGAGFEQFF	TGTGCCAGCACCCACGTAGGGGCGGGTTTTGAGCAGTTCTTC
-	TRBV19	-	TRBJ2-1	CASTRSGFYNEQFF	TGTGCCAGTACGAGAAGCGGGTTTTACAATGAGCAGTTCTTC
once	TRBV5-1	-	TRBJ2-5	CASSLGRGEKETQYF	TGCGCCAGCAGCTTGGGAAGGGGGGAGAAAGAGACCCAGTACTTC
-	TRBV28	TRBD1	TRBJ2-1	CASRGQGEGSYNEQFF	TGTGCCAGCAGGGGACAGGGGGAAGGCTCCTACAATGAGCAGTTCTTC
-	TRBV6-1	TRBD2	TRBJ2-7	CASSEAYGTSGRFYEQYF	TGTGCCAGCAGTGAAGCATACGGGACTAGCGGGAGGTTCTACGAGCAGTACTTC
-	TRBV18	-	TRBJ2-3	CASSPPRTSTDTQYF	TGTGCCAGCTCACCACCGAGGACTAGCACAGATACGCAGTATTTT
-	TRBV18	TRBD2	TRBJ2-2	CASSPRTSGRYNTGELFF	TGTGCCAGCTCACCAAGAACTAGCGGGAGGTACAACACCGGGGAGCTGTTTTTT
-	TRBV5-8	-	TRBJ1-1	CASSLVGVGITEAFF	TGTGCCAGCAGCTTGGTAGGGGTTGGTATCACTGAAGCTTTCTTT
-	TRBV6-1	-	TRBJ2-1	CASSGELGLAEQFF	TGTGCCAGCAGTGGGGAGTTGGGGCTAGCGGAGCAGTTCTTC
-	TRBV5-1	TRBD1	TRBJ1-4	CASSLEGQAYTNEKLFF	TGCGCCAGCAGCTTGGAGGGACAGGCCTATACTAATGAAAAACTGTTTTTT